This T cell receptor (beta chain) is drawn from a study of blood T cells in healthy people across ages. General study findings and limits: A roughly linear fall in TCR beta diversity per million T cells was seen with increasing age.

About this clonotype: The antigen remains unidentified.

A J-beta primer mix and a sample-barcoded 5' primer were used in a second PCR of roughly 6 to 12 cycles. TCRdb passed the 5' RACE reads through MiXCR, listing each CDR3 protein once. Of about 640,000 distinct CDR3 sequences in the sample, roughly 53% were seen once. Germline CDR1 and CDR2: SGHRS and YFSETQ. Trimming removed 4 bases from V and 4 bases from J, with 17 bases in between. The CDR3 contains 15 residues. Specimen: blood. The gene calls are TRBV5-1 and TRBJ1-1; the D gene is possibly TRBD1 (5 bases). This clonotype was sampled from a man between 60 and 75 years old in good health. The CDR3 bases are TGCGCCAGCAGCCTCGACAGCCCCTTGGGCACTGAAGCTTTCTTT. It codes for CASSLDSPLGTEAFF. Filled out from reference TRBV5-1 and TRBJ1-1, the complete variable domain reads KAGVTQTPRYLIKTRGQQVTLSCSPISGHRSVSWYQQTPGQGLQFLFEYFSETQRNKGNFPGRFSGRQFSNSRSEMNVSTLELGDSALYLCASSLDSPLGTEAFFGQGTRLTVV.